Presented here are 3 T cell receptor beta chains from one specimen sequenced in a study of response to subunit inactivated influenza vaccine. TCRdb independently ran MiXCR on the RT-PCR reads; one entry per CDR3 protein. The table lists roughly 460,000 distinct CDR3 sequences, around 9.9% of them singletons. The specimen was PBMCs from blood, collected about 40 days after vaccination. The receptors derive from a man between 50 and 59 years old who received an inactivated influenza vaccine.

This clonotype was observed at least ten times. The rearrangement links TRBV2 to TRBJ2-2; D possibly corresponds to TRBD2 (7 bases). V lost 4 bases and J 0 bases, leaving 9 bases between the germline ends. Germline V gene sequence: CDR1 SNHLY, CDR2 FYNNEI. This CDR3 region has 15 residues. The DNA for the CDR3 is TGTGCCAGCAGTGGCGGGGGCCCGAACACCGGGGAGCTGTTTTTT. Protein: CASSGGGPNTGELFF.

The sample holds a few counts of this clonotype. The chain employs TRBV5-6 and TRBJ1-5, with 8 bases identical to TRBD1. CDR1 and CDR2 from the germline V gene are SGHDT and YYEEEE. With 0 bases clipped from V and 3 bases from J, the junction kept 5 bases outside the gene matches. This CDR3 is 16 amino acids long. CDR3 loop: CASSLAGRGLNQPQHF. CDR3 DNA sequence: TGTGCCAGCAGCTTGGCAGGCAGGGGGCTCAATCAGCCCCAGCATTTT.

The chain couples TRBV7-2 to TRBJ1-5, with 7 bases aligning to TRBD1. This CDR3 has 12 amino acids. Per germline, CDR1 SGHTA and CDR2 FQGNSA. Trimming took 3 bases from V and 9 from J; bases not matched to a gene: 2. The chain's CDR3 is CASSFPGGPQHF. The DNA for the CDR3 is TGTGCCAGCAGCTTCCCAGGGGGGCCCCAGCATTTT.